The sequence of this T cell receptor beta chain was determined in a study of immune evolution from preneoplasia to lung adenocarcinoma. Overall study findings and caveats: Normal lung had highest clonality; later lesions appeared denser, more diverse. Top clone frequencies peaked in normal lung, apparently declining through invasive adenocarcinoma.

Assay: immunoSEQ multiplex PCR; the TCRdb copy retains only in-frame clones and omits some. The sample yields about 5,500 clones, 69% seen once. The CDR3 spans 15 residues. The V gene's germline CDR1 is LGHNA and CDR2 YSLEER. With 7 bases clipped from V and 0 bases from J, the junction kept 3 bases outside the gene matches. Note on this clone: Its antigen is as yet unknown.

Patient tissue came from resections in Japan or China, 2014–2017. The material sequenced was FFPE adjacent normal lung tissue. The receptor was isolated from an older person with lung adenocarcinoma. The V call is TRBV4-3, the J call TRBJ2-6, with 7 bases aligning to TRBD1. The CDR3 DNA sequence: TGCGCCAGCAAGGGGGCCTACTCTGGGGCCAACGTCCTGACTTTC. Amino acids: CASKGAYSGANVLTF.